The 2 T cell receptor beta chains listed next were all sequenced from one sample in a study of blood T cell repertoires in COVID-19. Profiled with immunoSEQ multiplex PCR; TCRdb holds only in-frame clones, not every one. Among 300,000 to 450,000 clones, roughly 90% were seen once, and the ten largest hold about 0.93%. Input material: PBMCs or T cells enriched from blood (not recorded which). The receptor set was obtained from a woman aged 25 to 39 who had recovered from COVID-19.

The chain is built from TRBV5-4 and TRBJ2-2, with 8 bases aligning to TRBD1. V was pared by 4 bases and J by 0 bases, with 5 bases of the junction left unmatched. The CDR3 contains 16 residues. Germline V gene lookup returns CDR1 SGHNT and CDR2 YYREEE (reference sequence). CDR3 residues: CASSRPGQANTGELFF. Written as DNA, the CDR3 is TGTGCCAGCAGCAGACCGGGACAGGCGAACACCGGGGAGCTGTTTTTT. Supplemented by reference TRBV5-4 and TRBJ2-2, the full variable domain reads ETGVTQSPTHLIKTRGQQVTLRCSSQSGHNTVSWYQQALGQGPQFIFQYYREEENGRGNFPPRFSGLQFPNYSSELNVNALELDDSALYLCASSRPGQANTGELFFGEGSRLTVL.

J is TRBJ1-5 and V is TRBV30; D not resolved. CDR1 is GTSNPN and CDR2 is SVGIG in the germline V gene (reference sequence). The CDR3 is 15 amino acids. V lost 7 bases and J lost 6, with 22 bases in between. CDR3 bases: TGTGCCTTATCCAACCGAGCCATAAGTGCTCAGCCCCAGCATTTT. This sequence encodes CALSNRAISAQPQHF.